These T cell receptor beta chains were read from a single sample in a study of brain T cells in children with intractable seizures. Generated by immunoSEQ multiplex PCR, the TCRdb table keeps only in-frame clones and is missing some. The sample has 340,000 or so clones; over 90% are singletons. The sample consisted of peripheral blood, taken 4 to 6 months after surgery. Every receptor here comes from a boy under two years old with tuberous sclerosis and intractable seizures. Both conserved end residues are part of each CDR3. D genes are given only for firm matches. Some rows mark clone size as missing; the rest say once, few, many or name a class of expanded clone.

>12|TRBV19|.|TRBJ2-3|TRBD2
CASSPGLVAQYF
TGTGCCAGTAGTCCGGGACTAGTGGCGCAGTATTTT
>12|TRBV6-6|.|TRBJ2-5|.
CASRDEKETQYF
TGTGCCAGCCGGGACGAGAAAGAGACCCAGTACTTC
>17|TRBV5-1|.|TRBJ2-1|.
CASSSFGGASSYNEQFF
TGCGCCAGCAGCTCCTTCGGCGGAGCGAGCTCCTACAATGAGCAGTTCTTC
>16|TRBV7-9|.|TRBJ2-1|TRBD2
CASSLVAGGPYNEQFF
TGTGCCAGCAGCTTAGTAGCGGGAGGTCCATACAATGAGCAGTTCTTC
>16|TRBV19|.|TRBJ1-1|.
CASTPIVSLQRTEAFF
TGTGCCAGTACCCCTATTGTATCACTTCAACGGACTGAAGCTTTCTTT
>16|TRBV7-9|.|TRBJ1-2|.
CASSSLPGREGHGYTF
TGTGCCAGCAGCTCCCTCCCGGGAAGGGAGGGCCATGGCTACACCTTC
>12|TRBV19|.|TRBJ2-5|.
CATSEARETQYF
TGTGCCACGAGTGAGGCGAGGGAGACCCAGTACTTC
>13|TRBV6-5|.|TRBJ1-2|TRBD1
CASSPKTGFGYTF
TGTGCCAGCAGCCCCAAGACAGGGTTTGGCTACACCTTC
>16|TRBV6-5|.|TRBJ1-6|TRBD1
CASSSARQGGNSPLHF
TGTGCCAGCAGTTCCGCCCGACAGGGGGGGAATTCACCCCTCCACTTT
>14|TRBV5-1|.|TRBJ1-6|TRBD1
CASRPQGNLAPLHF
TGCGCCAGCAGGCCACAGGGGAATTTGGCACCCCTCCACTTT
>13|TRBV5-8|.|TRBJ1-2|.
CASSGQLLYGYTF
TGTGCCAGCAGCGGACAGCTTCTATATGGCTACACCTTC
>16|TRBV27|once|TRBJ2-3|TRBD2
CASSLYGGSSTDTQYF
TGTGCCAGCAGTTTATACGGCGGGAGTAGCACAGATACGCAGTATTTT
>13|TRBV11-2|.|TRBJ2-1|.
CASSLAGYNEQFF
TGTGCCAGCAGCTTAGCGGGGTACAATGAGCAGTTCTTC
>14|TRBV7-2|.|TRBJ2-3|TRBD2
CASSLGTSGSTQYF
TGTGCCAGCAGCTTAGGGACTAGCGGGAGTACGCAGTATTTT
>14|TRBV29-1|.|TRBJ2-5|TRBD1
CSARRTGLGETQYF
TGCAGCGCTAGACGGACAGGCCTCGGGGAGACCCAGTACTTC
>12|TRBV9|.|TRBJ2-7|TRBD1
CASSVDRGEQYF
TGTGCCAGCAGCGTAGACAGGGGCGAGCAGTACTTC
>15|TRBV6-6|few|TRBJ1-5|.
CASSYSGGMGQPQHF
TGTGCCAGCAGTTACTCTGGGGGGATGGGGCAGCCCCAGCATTTT
>16|TRBV29-1|.|TRBJ2-5|TRBD2
CSVDRFQRGLQETQYF
TGCAGCGTTGATCGTTTCCAGCGGGGACTTCAAGAGACCCAGTACTTC
>13|TRBV6-5|.|TRBJ2-7|.
CASRSPGGYEQYF
TGTGCCAGCCGATCCCCAGGAGGCTACGAGCAGTACTTC
>13|TRBV6-6|.|TRBJ2-7|.
CASSLSPSYEQYF
TGTGCCAGCAGCCTGTCACCGTCCTACGAGCAGTACTTC
>13|TRBV27|.|TRBJ1-1|.
CASYGLMNTEAFF
TGTGCCAGCTACGGGTTAATGAACACTGAAGCTTTCTTT
>15|TRBV11-3|.|TRBJ2-7|.
CASSALWRGRYEQYF
TGTGCCAGCAGCGCTTTGTGGAGGGGGCGCTACGAGCAGTACTTC
>17|TRBV30|.|TRBJ2-3|.
CAWGISTSLRTEDTQYF
TGTGCCTGGGGGATTAGCACCTCTCTTAGAACAGAAGATACGCAGTATTTT
>15|TRBV5-1|.|TRBJ2-3|TRBD2
CASSWGLAATDTQYF
TGCGCCAGCAGCTGGGGACTAGCGGCGACAGATACGCAGTATTTT
>13|TRBV25-1|.|TRBJ1-1|.
CASSVRVDTEAFF
TGTGCCAGCAGTGTTCGGGTCGACACTGAAGCTTTCTTT
>14|TRBV6-6|once|TRBJ1-2|.
CASSFDRRNYGYTF
TGTGCCAGCAGCTTCGACAGGAGAAACTATGGCTACACCTTC
>17|TRBV4-1|.|TRBJ1-5|.
CASSQDHPGSRTQPQHF
TGCGCCAGCAGCCAAGATCACCCAGGGTCTAGGACTCAGCCCCAGCATTTT
>13|TRBV5-1|.|TRBJ1-5|TRBD1
CASRQGSNQPQHF
TGCGCCAGCCGACAGGGTTCCAATCAGCCCCAGCATTTT
>15|TRBV24-1|.|TRBJ1-4|.
CATSDSGAANEKLFF
TGTGCCACCAGTGATTCAGGGGCGGCTAATGAAAAACTGTTTTTT
>19|TRBV5-8|.|TRBJ2-6|.
CASSLVGGNLGSGANVLTF
TGTGCCAGCAGCTTGGTTGGAGGGAATCTCGGTTCTGGGGCCAACGTCCTGACTTTC
>18|TRBV5-8|few|TRBJ1-2|.
CASSLEERERGGGYGYTF
TGTGCCAGCAGCTTAGAGGAGCGGGAGCGCGGAGGTGGCTATGGCTACACCTTC
>14|TRBV6-6|.|TRBJ1-2|TRBD1
CASSPTGQGYGYTF
TGTGCCAGCAGCCCTACTGGACAGGGTTATGGCTACACCTTC
>16|TRBV24-1|.|TRBJ2-2|.
CATSSRRGQVIGELFF
TGTGCCACCAGTTCTCGGAGGGGGCAGGTCATCGGGGAGCTGTTTTTT
>13|TRBV27|.|TRBJ2-7|.
CASSQRSSYEQYF
TGTGCCAGCAGCCAAAGGAGCTCCTACGAGCAGTACTTC
>15|TRBV6-5|.|TRBJ2-5|.
CASRAAGGLRETQYF
TGTGCCAGCAGGGCCGCTGGGGGCTTGCGAGAGACCCAGTACTTC
>13|TRBV2|.|TRBJ1-4|TRBD1
CASIGQGAEKLFF
TGTGCCAGCATCGGACAGGGCGCCGAAAAACTGTTTTTT
>16|TRBV6-1|once|TRBJ2-1|TRBD2
CASSDLGTSGKNEQFF
TGTGCCAGCAGTGACTTGGGGACTAGCGGAAAGAATGAGCAGTTCTTC